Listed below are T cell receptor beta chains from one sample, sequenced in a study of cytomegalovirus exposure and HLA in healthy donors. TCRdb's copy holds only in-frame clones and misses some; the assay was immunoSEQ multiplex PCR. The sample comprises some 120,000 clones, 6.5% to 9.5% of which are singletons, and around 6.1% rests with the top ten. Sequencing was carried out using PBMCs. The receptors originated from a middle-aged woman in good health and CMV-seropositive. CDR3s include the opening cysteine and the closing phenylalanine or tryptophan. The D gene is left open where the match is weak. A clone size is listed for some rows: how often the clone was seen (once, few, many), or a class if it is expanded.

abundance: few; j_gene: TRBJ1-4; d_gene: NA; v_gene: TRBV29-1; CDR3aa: CSVVENEKLFF; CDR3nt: TGCAGCGTTGTCGAGAATGAAAAACTGTTTTTT
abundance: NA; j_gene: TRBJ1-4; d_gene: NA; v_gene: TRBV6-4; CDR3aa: CASSPQGTGEKLFF; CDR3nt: TGTGCCAGCAGCCCACAGGGTACGGGAGAAAAACTGTTTTTT
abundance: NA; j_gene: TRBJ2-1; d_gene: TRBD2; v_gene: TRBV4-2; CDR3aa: CASSPRGGASNEQFF; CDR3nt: TGTGCCAGCAGCCCCCGGGGGGGGGCCTCCAATGAGCAGTTCTTC
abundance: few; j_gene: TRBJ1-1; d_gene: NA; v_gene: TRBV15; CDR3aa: CATRTPEGNTEAFF; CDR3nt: TGTGCCACCAGGACCCCCGAGGGGAACACTGAAGCTTTCTTT
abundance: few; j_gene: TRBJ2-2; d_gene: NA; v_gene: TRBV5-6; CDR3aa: CASSPRGGVTGELFF; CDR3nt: TGTGCCAGCAGCCCCCGCGGCGGAGTAACCGGGGAGCTGTTTTTT
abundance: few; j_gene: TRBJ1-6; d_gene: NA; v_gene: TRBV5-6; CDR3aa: CASQRGASSYNSPLHF; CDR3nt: TGTGCCAGCCAGCGGGGGGCGAGCTCCTATAATTCACCCCTCCACTTT
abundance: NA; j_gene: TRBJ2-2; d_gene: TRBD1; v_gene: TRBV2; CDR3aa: CARSRGQTGELFF; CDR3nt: TGTGCCAGGAGCAGGGGGCAGACCGGGGAGCTGTTTTTT
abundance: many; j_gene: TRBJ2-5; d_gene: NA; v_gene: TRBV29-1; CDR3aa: CSVEGAWETQYF; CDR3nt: TGCAGCGTTGAAGGGGCCTGGGAGACCCAGTACTTC
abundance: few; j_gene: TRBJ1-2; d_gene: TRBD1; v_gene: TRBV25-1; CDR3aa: CASRGTGYGYTF; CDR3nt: TGTGCCAGCAGGGGGACAGGCTATGGCTACACCTTC
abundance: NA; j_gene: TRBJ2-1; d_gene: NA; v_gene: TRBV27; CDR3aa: CASSYSGDNEQFF; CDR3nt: TGTGCCAGCAGTTACTCGGGGGACAATGAGCAGTTCTTC
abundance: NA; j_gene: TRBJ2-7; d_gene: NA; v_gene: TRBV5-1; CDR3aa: CASSFQTGRYEQYF; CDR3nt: TGCGCCAGCAGCTTCCAGACAGGGAGGTACGAGCAGTACTTC
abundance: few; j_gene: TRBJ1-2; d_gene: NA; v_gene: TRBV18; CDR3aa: CASSPSSREAYGYTF; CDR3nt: TGTGCCAGCTCACCAAGTTCGAGGGAGGCCTATGGCTACACCTTC
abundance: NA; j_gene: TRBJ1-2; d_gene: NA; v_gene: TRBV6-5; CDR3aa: CASTLPGGDGYTF; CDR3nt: TGTGCCAGCACTCTCCCCGGGGGGGATGGCTACACCTTC
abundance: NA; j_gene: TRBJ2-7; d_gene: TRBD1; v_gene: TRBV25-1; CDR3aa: CASRTTGGTYEQYF; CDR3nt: TGTGCCAGCAGAACGACAGGGGGGACCTACGAGCAGTACTTC
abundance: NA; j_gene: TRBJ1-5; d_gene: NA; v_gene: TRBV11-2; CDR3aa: CASSLAGKGLNQPQHF; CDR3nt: TGTGCCAGCAGCTTAGCAGGGAAGGGTCTCAATCAGCCCCAGCATTTT
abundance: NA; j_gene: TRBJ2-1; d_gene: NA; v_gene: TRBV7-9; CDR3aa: CASSNLEADNEQFF; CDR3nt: TGTGCCAGCAGCAATCTAGAGGCAGACAATGAGCAGTTCTTC
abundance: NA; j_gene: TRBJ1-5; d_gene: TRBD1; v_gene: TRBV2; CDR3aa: CASKGDRGNQPQHF; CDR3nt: TGTGCCAGCAAAGGGGACAGGGGGAATCAGCCCCAGCATTTT
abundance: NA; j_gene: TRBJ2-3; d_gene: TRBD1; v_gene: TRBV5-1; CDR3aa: CASSPGPDRGRIDTQYF; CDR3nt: TGCGCCAGCAGCCCTGGCCCCGACAGGGGGCGAATAGATACGCAGTATTTT
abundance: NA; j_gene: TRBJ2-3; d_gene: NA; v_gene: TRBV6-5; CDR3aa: CASSSGGPDTQYF; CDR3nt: TGTGCCAGCAGTTCAGGGGGGCCAGATACGCAGTATTTT
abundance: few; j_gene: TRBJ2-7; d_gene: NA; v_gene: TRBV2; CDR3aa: CASNTGEDEQYF; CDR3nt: TGTGCCAGCAATACGGGGGAGGACGAGCAGTACTTC
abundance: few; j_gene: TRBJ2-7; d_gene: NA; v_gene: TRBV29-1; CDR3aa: CSVESDSYEQYF; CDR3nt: TGCAGCGTTGAGTCTGACAGCTACGAGCAGTACTTC
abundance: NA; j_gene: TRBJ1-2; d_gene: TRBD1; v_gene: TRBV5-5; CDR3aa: CASIPDRGSNYGYTF; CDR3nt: TGTGCCAGCATACCTGACAGGGGATCCAACTATGGCTACACCTTC
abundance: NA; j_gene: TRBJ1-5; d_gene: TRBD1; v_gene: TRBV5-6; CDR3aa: CASSLFEGDRQPQHF; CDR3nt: TGTGCCAGCAGCTTGTTTGAGGGGGACAGGCAGCCCCAGCATTTT
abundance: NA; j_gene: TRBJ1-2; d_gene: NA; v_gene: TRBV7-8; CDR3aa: CASSLGLRVITDYGYTF; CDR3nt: TGTGCCAGCAGCTTAGGACTCAGGGTAATTACGGACTATGGCTACACCTTC
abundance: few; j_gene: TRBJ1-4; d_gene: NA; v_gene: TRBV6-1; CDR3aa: CASTQGRNNEKLFF; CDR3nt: TGTGCCAGCACACAGGGCAGAAACAATGAAAAACTGTTTTTT
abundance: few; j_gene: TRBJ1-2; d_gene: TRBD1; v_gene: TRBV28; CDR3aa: CASSSPGDRGNYGYTF; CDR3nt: TGTGCCAGCAGTTCCCCAGGGGACAGGGGGAACTATGGCTACACCTTC
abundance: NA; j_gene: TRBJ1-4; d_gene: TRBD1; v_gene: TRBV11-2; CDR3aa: CASSLAGGGEKLFF; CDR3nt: TGTGCCAGCAGCTTAGCAGGGGGCGGTGAAAAACTGTTTTTT
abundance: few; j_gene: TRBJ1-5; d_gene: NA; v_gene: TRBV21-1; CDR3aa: CASIVPGQGLGNQPQHF; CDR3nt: TGTGCCAGCATCGTCCCGGGACAGGGTCTGGGCAATCAGCCCCAGCATTTT
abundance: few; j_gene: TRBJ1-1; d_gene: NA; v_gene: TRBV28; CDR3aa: CASSPPGLLAFF; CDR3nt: TGTGCCAGCAGTCCCCCGGGGTTGTTAGCTTTCTTT
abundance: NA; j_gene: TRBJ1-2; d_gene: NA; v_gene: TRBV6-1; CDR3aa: CASSEARQGRGYTF; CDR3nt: TGTGCCAGCAGTGAAGCGCGGCAGGGTAGGGGCTACACCTTC
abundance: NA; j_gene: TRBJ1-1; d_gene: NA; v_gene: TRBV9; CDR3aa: CASSPYTEAFF; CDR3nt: TGTGCCAGCAGCCCCTACACTGAAGCTTTCTTT
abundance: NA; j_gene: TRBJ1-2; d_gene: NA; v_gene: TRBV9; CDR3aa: CASSVDGGGGSYTF; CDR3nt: TGTGCCAGCAGCGTAGATGGGGGAGGAGGGAGCTACACCTTC
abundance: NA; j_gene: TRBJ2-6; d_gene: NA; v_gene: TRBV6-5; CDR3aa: CASSFGLPGANVLTF; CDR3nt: TGTGCCAGCAGTTTCGGTTTACCTGGGGCCAACGTCCTGACTTTC
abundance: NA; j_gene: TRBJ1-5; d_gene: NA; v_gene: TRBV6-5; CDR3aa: CASRSREVQPQHF; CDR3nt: TGTGCCAGCAGAAGCAGGGAAGTCCAGCCCCAGCATTTT
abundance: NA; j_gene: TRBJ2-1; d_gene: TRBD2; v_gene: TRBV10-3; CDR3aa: CAISSRGASGGPLGNEQFF; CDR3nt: TGTGCCATCAGTTCCCGCGGGGCTAGCGGGGGGCCTCTGGGCAATGAGCAGTTCTTC
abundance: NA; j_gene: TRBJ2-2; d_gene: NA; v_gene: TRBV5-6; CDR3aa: CASSQNPGTGELFF; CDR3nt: TGTGCCAGCAGCCAGAACCCGGGCACCGGGGAGCTGTTTTTT
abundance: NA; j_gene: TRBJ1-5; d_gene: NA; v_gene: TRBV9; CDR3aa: CGGGYSNQPQHF; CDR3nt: TGTGGGGGCGGTTATAGCAATCAGCCCCAGCATTTT
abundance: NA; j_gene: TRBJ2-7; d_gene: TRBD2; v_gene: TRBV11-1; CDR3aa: CASSSLAGGLGEQYF; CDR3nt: TGTGCCAGCAGCTCCCTAGCGGGGGGCTTAGGCGAGCAGTACTTC
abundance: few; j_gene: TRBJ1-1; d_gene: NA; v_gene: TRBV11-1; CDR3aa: CASSTLQGGNTEAFF; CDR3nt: TGTGCCAGCAGCACCTTACAGGGTGGGAACACTGAAGCTTTCTTT
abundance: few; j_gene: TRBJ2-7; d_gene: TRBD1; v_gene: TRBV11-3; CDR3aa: CASSLSGDRVDEQYF; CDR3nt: TGTGCCAGCAGCTTGTCCGGGGACAGGGTCGACGAGCAGTACTTC
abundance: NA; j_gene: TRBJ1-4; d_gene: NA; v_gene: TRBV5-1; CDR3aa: CASSLAAGLDEKLFF; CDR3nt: TGCGCCAGCAGCTTGGCCGCTGGCCTAGATGAAAAACTGTTTTTT
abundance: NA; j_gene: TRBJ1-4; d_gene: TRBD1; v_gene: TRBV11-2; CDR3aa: CASSRGDSPLWEKLFF; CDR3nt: TGTGCCAGCAGTCGAGGGGACAGCCCCTTGTGGGAAAAACTGTTTTTT
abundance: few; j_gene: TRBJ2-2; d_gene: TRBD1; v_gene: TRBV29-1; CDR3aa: CSVEGTGVTGELFF; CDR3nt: TGCAGCGTTGAGGGGACAGGGGTAACCGGGGAGCTGTTTTTT
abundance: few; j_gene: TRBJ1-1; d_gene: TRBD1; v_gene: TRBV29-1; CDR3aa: CSAGQGGTEAFF; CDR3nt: TGCAGCGCCGGACAGGGTGGCACTGAAGCTTTCTTT
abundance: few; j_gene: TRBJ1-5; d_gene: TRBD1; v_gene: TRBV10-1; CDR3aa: CASSESTGGNQPQHF; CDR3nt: TGCGCCAGCAGTGAGTCGACAGGGGGCAATCAGCCCCAGCATTTT
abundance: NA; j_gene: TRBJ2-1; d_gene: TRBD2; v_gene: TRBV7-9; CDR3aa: CASSPRRTSGGYNEQFF; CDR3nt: TGTGCCAGCAGCCCCCGACGGACTAGCGGGGGGTACAATGAGCAGTTCTTC
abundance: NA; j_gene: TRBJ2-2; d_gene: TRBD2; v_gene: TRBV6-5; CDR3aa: CASRGTSRRELFF; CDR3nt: TGTGCCAGCAGGGGGACTAGCAGGCGGGAGCTGTTTTTT
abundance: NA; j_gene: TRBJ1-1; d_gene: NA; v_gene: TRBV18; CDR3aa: CASSVELATEAFF; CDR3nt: TGTGCCAGCTCCGTAGAGTTAGCCACTGAAGCTTTCTTT
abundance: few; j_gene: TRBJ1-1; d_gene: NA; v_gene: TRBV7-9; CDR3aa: CASSWTATEAFF; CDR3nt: TGTGCCAGCAGCTGGACAGCTACTGAAGCTTTCTTT
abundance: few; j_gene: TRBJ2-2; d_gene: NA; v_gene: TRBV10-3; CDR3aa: CAIRLDSQGTGELFF; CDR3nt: TGTGCCATCAGGTTAGACTCCCAGGGTACCGGGGAGCTGTTTTTT
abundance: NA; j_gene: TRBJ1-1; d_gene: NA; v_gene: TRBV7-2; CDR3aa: CASSPSRQNTEAFF; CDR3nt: TGTGCCAGCAGCCCCTCCCGACAGAACACTGAAGCTTTCTTT
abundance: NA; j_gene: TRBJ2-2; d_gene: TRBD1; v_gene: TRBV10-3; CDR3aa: CAIRGQGRNTGELFF; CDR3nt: TGTGCCATCAGGGGACAGGGGCGGAACACCGGGGAGCTGTTTTTT
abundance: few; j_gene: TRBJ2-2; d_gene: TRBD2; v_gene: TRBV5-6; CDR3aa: CASSWGLVNTGELFF; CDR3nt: TGTGCCAGCAGCTGGGGACTAGTGAACACCGGGGAGCTGTTTTTT
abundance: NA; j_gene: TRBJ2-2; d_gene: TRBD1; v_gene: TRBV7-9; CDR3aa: CASRTGTDNTGELFF; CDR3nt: TGTGCCAGCAGAACCGGGACAGATAACACCGGGGAGCTGTTTTTT
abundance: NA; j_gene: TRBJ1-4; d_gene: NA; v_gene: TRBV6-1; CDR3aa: CASSDLGATNEKLFF; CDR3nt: TGTGCCAGCAGTGATCTAGGAGCAACTAATGAAAAACTGTTTTTT